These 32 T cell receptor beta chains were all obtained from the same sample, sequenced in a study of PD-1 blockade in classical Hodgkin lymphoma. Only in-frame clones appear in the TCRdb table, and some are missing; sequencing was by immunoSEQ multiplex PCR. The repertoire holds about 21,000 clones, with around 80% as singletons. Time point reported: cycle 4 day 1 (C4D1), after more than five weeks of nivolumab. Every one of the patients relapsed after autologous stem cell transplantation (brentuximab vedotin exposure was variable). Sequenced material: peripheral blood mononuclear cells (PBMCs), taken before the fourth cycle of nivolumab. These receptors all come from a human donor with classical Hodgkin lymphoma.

The DNA for the CDR3 is TGTGCCAGCACCTCGACGAGACTAGCTCAGGAGACCCAGTACTTC. This translates into CASTSTRLAQETQYF. The chain is built from TRBV5-5 and TRBJ2-5; 7 positions match TRBD2. J gave up 5 bases and V 6 bases, and 13 bases lay outside the gene matches. Germline CDR1 is SGHKS and CDR2 is YYEKEE (reference sequence). The CDR3 spans 15 residues.

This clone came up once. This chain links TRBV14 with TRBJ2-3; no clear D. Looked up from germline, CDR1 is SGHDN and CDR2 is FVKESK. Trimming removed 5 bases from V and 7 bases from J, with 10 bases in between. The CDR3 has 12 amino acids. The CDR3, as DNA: TGTGCCAGCAGCTCCCGCACGTATACGCAGTATTTT. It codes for CASSSRTYTQYF.

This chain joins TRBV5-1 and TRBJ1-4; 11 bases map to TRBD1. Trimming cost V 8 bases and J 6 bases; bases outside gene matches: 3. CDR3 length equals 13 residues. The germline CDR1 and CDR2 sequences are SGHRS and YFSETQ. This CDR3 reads CASPGQGDEKLFF. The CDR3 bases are TGCGCCAGTCCGGGACAGGGGGATGAAAAACTGTTTTTT.

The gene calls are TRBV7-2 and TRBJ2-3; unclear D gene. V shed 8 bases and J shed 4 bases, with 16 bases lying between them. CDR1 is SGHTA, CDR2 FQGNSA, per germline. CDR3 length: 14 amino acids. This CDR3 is CASGFSSWADTQYF. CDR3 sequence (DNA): TGTGCCAGCGGATTCAGTAGTTGGGCAGATACGCAGTATTTT.

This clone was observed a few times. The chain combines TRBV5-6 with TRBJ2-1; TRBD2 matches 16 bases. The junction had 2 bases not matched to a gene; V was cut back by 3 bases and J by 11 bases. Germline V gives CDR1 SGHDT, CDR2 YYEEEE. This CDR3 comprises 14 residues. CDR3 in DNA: TGTGCCAGCAGCTCGGGACTAGCGGGGGGGCAGCAGTTCTTC. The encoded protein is CASSSGLAGGQQFF.

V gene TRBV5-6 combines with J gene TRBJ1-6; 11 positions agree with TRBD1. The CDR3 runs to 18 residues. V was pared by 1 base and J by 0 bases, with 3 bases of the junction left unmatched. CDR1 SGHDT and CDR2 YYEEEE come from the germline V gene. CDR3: CASSLYGTGGSYNSPLHF. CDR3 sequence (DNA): TGTGCCAGCAGCTTGTACGGGACAGGGGGCTCCTATAATTCACCCCTCCACTTT.

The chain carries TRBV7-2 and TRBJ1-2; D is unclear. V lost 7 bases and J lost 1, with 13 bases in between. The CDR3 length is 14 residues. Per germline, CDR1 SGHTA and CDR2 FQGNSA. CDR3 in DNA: TGTGCCAGCACCCCCGGATCCGGTAACTATGGCTACACCTTC. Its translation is CASTPGSGNYGYTF.

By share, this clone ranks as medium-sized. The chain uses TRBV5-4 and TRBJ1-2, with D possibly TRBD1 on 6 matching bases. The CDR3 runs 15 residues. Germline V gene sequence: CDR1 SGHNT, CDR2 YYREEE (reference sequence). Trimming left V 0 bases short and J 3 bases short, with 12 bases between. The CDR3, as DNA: TGTGCCAGCAGCTTGGACAGGGACTGGGACTATGGCTACACCTTC. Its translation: CASSLDRDWDYGYTF.

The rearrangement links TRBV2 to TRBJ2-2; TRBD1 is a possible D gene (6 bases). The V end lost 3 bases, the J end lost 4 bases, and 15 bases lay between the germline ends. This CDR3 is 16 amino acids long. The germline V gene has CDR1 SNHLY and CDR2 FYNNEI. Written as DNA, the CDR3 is TGTGCCAGCAGTGAGCAGGGGATCCACTCCACCGGGGAGCTGTTTTTT. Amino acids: CASSEQGIHSTGELFF.

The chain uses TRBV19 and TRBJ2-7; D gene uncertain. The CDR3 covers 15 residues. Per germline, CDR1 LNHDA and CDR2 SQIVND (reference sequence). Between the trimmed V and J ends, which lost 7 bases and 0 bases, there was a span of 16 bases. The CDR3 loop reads CASTPTGRSSYEQYF. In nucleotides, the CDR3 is TGTGCCAGTACCCCCACCGGAAGGAGCTCCTACGAGCAGTACTTC.

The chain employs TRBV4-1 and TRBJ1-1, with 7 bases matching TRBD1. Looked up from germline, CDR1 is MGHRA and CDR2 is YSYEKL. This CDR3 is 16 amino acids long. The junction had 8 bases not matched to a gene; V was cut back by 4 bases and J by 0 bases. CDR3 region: CASSPFGQEMNTEAFF. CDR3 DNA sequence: TGCGCCAGCAGCCCCTTCGGACAGGAAATGAACACTGAAGCTTTCTTT.

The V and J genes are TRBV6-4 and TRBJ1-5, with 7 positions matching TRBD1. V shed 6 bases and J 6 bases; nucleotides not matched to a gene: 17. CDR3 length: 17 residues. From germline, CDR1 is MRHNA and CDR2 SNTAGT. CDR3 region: CASRKQGRWFSVQPQHF. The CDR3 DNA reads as TGTGCCAGCAGGAAACAGGGGAGGTGGTTTTCGGTTCAGCCCCAGCATTTT.

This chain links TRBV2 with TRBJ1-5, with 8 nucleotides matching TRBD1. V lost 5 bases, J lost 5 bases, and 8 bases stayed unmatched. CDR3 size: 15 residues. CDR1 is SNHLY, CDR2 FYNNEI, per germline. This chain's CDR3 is CASSRYLQGDQPQHF. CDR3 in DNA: TGTGCCAGCAGTCGCTATCTACAGGGGGATCAGCCCCAGCATTTT.

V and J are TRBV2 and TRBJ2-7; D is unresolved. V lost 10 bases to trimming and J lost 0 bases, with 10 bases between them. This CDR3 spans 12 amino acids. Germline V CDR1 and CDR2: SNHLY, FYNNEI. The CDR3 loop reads CATVGYSYEQYV. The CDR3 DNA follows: TGTGCCACCGTCGGATACTCCTACGAGCAGTACGTC.

The CDR3 DNA follows: TGCGCCAGCAGCTTGGGCCTAGCGGGAGGCAGAGAGACCCAGTACTTC. Translated: CASSLGLAGGRETQYF. The chain employs TRBV5-1 and TRBJ2-5; 11 positions agree with TRBD2. In germline, CDR1 is SGHRS, CDR2 YFSETQ. This CDR3 is built from 16 residues. Unmatched junction bases numbered 5, after V lost 0 bases and J lost 4 bases.

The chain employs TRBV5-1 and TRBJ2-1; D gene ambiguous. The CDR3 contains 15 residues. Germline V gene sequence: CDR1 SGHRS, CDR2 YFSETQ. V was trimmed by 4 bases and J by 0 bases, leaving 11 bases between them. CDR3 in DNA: TGCGCCAGCAGCAACCCCTCTAGCTCCTACAATGAGCAGTTCTTC. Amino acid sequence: CASSNPSSSYNEQFF.

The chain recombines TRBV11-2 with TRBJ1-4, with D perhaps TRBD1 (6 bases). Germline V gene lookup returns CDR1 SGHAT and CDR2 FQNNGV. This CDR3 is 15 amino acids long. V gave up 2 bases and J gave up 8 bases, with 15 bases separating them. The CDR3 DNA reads TGTGCCAGCAGCTTATTCCCACAGGGTCACGAAAAACTGTTTTTT. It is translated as CASSLFPQGHEKLFF. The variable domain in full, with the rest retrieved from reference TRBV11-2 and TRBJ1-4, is EAGVAQSPRYKIIEKRQSVAFWCNPISGHATLYWYQQILGQGPKLLIQFQNNGVVDDSQLPKDRFSAERLKGVDSTLKIQPAKLEDSAVYLCASSLFPQGHEKLFFGSGTQLSVL.

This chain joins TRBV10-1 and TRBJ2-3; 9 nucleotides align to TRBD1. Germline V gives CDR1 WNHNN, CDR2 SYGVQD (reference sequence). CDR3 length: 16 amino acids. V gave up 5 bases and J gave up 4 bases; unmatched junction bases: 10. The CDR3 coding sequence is TGCGCCAGCAGTCCTAACCCGGGACAGGGTGCAGATACGCAGTATTTT. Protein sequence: CASSPNPGQGADTQYF.

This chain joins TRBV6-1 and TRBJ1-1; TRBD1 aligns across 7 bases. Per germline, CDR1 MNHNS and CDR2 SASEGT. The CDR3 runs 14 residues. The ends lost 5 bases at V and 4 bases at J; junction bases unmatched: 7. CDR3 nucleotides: TGTGCCAGCAGTATGACAGGGCAGCTCACTGAAGCTTTCTTT. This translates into CASSMTGQLTEAFF.

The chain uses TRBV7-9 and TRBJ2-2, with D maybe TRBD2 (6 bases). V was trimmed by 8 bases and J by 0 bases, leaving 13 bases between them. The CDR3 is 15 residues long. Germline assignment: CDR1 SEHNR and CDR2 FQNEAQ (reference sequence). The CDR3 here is CASLMGGPNTGELFF. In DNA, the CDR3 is TGTGCCAGCCTGATGGGGGGACCGAACACCGGGGAGCTGTTTTTT.

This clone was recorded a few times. The CDR3 protein is CASSSEDRTTYEQYF. CDR3 sequence (DNA): TGTGCCAGCAGTTCCGAGGACCGAACTACCTACGAGCAGTACTTC. The chain carries TRBV6-6 and TRBJ2-7; D is ambiguous. V was cut by 4 bases and J by 2 bases, with 15 bases left in between. The CDR3 is 15 residues long. The germline CDR1 and CDR2 sequences are MNHNY and SVGAGI (reference sequence).

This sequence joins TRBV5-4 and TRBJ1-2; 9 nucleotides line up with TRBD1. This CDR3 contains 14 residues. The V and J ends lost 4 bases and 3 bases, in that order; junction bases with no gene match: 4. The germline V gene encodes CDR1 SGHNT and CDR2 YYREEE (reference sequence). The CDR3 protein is CASSPTGGDYGYTF. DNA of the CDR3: TGTGCCAGCAGCCCGACAGGGGGGGACTATGGCTACACCTTC.

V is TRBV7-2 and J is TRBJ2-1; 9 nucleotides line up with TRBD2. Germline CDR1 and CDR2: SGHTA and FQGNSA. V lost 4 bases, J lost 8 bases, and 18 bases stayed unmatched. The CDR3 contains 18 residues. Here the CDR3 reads CASSSRRGSGSGGDEQFF. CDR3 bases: TGTGCCAGCAGCTCTCGACGAGGTAGCGGGAGTGGGGGCGATGAGCAGTTCTTC.

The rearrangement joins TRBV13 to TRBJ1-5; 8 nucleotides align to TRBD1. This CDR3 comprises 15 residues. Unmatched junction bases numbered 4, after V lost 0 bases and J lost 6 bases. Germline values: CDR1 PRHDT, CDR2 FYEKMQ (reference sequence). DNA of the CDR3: TGTGCCAGCAGCTTAGGCAGGGGGCGCCTTCAGCCCCAGCATTTT. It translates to CASSLGRGRLQPQHF.

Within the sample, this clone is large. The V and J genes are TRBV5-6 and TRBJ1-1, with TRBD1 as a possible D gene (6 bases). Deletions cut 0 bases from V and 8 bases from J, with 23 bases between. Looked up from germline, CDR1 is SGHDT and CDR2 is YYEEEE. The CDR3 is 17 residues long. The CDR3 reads CASSLETGLTGTQEAFF. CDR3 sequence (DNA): TGTGCCAGCAGCTTGGAAACCGGCCTCACAGGGACTCAAGAAGCTTTCTTT. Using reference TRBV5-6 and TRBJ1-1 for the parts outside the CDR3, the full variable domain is DAGVTQSPTHLIKTRGQQVTLRCSPKSGHDTVSWYQQALGQGPQFIFQYYEEEERQRGNFPDRFSGHQFPNYSSELNVNALLLGDSALYLCASSLETGLTGTQEAFFGQGTRLTVV.

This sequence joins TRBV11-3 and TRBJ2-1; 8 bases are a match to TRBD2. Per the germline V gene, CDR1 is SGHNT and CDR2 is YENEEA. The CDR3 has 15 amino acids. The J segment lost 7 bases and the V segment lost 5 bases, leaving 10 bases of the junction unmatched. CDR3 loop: CASSPGTREDNEQFF. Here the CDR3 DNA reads TGTGCCAGCAGCCCGGGGACTAGAGAAGATAATGAGCAGTTCTTC.

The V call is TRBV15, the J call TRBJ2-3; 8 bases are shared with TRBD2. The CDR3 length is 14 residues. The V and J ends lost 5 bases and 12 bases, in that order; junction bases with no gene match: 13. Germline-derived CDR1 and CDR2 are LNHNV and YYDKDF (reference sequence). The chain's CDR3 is CATSRAAGGDHQYF. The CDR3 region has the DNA TGTGCCACCAGCCGCGCCGCCGGGGGGGATCATCAGTATTTT.

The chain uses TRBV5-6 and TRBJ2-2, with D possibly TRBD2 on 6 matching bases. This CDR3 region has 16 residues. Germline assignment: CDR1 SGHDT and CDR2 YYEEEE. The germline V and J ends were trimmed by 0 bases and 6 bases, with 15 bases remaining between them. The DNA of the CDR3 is TGTGCCAGCAGCTTGGTCGGGGGACCGGTGTCCGGGGAGCTGTTTTTT. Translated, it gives CASSLVGGPVSGELFF.

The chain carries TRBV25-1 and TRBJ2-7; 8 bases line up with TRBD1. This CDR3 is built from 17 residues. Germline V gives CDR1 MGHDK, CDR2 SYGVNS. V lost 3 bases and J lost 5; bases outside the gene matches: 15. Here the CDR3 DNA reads TGTGCCAGCAGTGATTATTGGGCTGACAGGGGCGACCACGAGCAGTACTTC. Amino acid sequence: CASSDYWADRGDHEQYF.

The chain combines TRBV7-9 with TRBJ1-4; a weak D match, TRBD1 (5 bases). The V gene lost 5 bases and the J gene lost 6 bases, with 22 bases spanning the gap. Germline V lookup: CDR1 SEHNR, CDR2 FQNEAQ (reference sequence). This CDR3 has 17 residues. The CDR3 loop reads CASSPRDARTIDEKLFF. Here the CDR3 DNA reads TGTGCCAGCAGCCCCCGGGACGCCCGGACGATAGATGAAAAACTGTTTTTT.

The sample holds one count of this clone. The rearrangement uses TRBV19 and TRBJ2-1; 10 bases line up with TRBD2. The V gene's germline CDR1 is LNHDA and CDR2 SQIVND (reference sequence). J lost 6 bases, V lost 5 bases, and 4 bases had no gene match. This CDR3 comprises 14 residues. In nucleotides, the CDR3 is TGTGCCAGTAGTCACCTAGCGGGAGTCAATGAGCAGTTCTTC. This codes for CASSHLAGVNEQFF.

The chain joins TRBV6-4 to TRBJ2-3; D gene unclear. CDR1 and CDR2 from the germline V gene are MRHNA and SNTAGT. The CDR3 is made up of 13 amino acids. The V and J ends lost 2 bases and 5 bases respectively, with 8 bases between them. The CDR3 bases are TGTGCCAGCAGTGACCGGCCCAGAGATACGCAGTATTTT. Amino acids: CASSDRPRDTQYF.